This record concerns one T cell receptor (beta chain) sequence. By share, this clone ranks as medium-sized (0.01 to 0.1%). The antigen this receptor binds is unknown. Base qualities are not at hand, and no much larger clone is one base apart. This record comes from a study of the immune and genomic landscape of osteosarcoma (dated by TCRdb to the early 2020s). Broadly, across the study: A total of around 44 pediatric and adult patients with high-grade osteosarcoma made up the overall cohort, and the median age at diagnosis was approximately 25 years (range roughly 5-81). A couple of samples from the same tumor site were contributed by each of three patients. The study aimed to explain the limited clinical activity of immune checkpoint inhibitors in osteosarcoma. Osteosarcoma specimens were profiled with whole genome, RNA and T-cell receptor sequencing plus immunohistochemistry and reverse phase protein arrays so that immunogenic potential could be defined. Poor-risk disease was overrepresented in the cohort, as 73% of patients had an unfavorable pathologic response to standard therapy and about 66% were deceased. TCR sequencing results were integrated with transcriptome, protein array and immunostaining data to characterize the osteosarcoma immunogenomic landscape. In the overall cohort, around 60% of patients were male, and under 80% had localized disease at diagnosis.

The CDR3 has 17 amino acids, counting the end cysteine and phenylalanine. Only the CDR3 DNA is retained, 51 bases long and in frame from the first base. Between the V and J ends, shortened by 0 bases and 0 bases respectively, the junction contains 10 bases. CDR1 SGDLS and CDR2 YYNGEE are derived from the germline V gene. The tumors sampled were post-treatment primary, local recurrence and metastasis specimens taken from patients with a poor prognosis. The ImmunoSEQ Assay (Adaptive Biotechnologies) was used to immunosequence the CDR3 regions of the TCR beta chain. The authors processed their data as follows. TCRB rearrangements, read counts, read proportions and gene usage were exported through the ImmunoSEQ Analyzer platform. Using productive rearrangements, T-cell clonality was calculated as 1 minus Pielou's evenness. In the clonal space homeostasis analysis, clonotypes were sorted into rare, small, medium, large or hyperexpanded (0.01 to 1 of the repertoire) bins. TCR productive clonality was compared across immune clusters C1, C2 and C3 using the Wilcoxon rank sum test. Drawn from immuneACCESS, this table holds only the in-frame rearrangements with V and J called that TCRdb kept. Clones are partly lost; checked studies trace under half to an unresolved V gene and leave the rest unexplained. The V and J calls and the clone size are those of that table, but D and trimming were determined from the DNA. For this sample the table gives roughly 9,800 clones, of which around two thirds were detected only once. Together, the top ten hold around 18% of the sample.

Paper-wide results and their limitations: In five cases a single hyperexpanded clone dominated the repertoire, and each of those five cases had fewer than 100 T-cell clonotypes. Productive TCR clonality was found to be low overall, with an average of 0.09 and a maximum of 0.3, which suggested limited T-cell clonal expansion. Along with the frozen tumor specimens, matched blood was collected from just a couple of patients. Rather than matched normal tissue, external data from normal skin and healthy peripheral blood provided the clonality benchmarks. Sample size was not determined by any statistical method, because osteosarcoma is rare and all possible samples were collected. TCR productive clonality was greater in the immune-hot C3 cluster than in the cold C1 cluster, although TCR productive clonality remained low overall.

Input material: osteosarcoma tumor tissue from the lung. This clonotype was sampled from a human donor with osteosarcoma. Here the chain combines TRBV9 and TRBJ2-6, with the D gene uncertain. The DNA reads TGTGCCAGCAGCGTAGGTGGCAGCGACTCTGGGGCCAACGTCCTGACTTTC. Its coded protein is CASSVGGSDSGANVLTF.